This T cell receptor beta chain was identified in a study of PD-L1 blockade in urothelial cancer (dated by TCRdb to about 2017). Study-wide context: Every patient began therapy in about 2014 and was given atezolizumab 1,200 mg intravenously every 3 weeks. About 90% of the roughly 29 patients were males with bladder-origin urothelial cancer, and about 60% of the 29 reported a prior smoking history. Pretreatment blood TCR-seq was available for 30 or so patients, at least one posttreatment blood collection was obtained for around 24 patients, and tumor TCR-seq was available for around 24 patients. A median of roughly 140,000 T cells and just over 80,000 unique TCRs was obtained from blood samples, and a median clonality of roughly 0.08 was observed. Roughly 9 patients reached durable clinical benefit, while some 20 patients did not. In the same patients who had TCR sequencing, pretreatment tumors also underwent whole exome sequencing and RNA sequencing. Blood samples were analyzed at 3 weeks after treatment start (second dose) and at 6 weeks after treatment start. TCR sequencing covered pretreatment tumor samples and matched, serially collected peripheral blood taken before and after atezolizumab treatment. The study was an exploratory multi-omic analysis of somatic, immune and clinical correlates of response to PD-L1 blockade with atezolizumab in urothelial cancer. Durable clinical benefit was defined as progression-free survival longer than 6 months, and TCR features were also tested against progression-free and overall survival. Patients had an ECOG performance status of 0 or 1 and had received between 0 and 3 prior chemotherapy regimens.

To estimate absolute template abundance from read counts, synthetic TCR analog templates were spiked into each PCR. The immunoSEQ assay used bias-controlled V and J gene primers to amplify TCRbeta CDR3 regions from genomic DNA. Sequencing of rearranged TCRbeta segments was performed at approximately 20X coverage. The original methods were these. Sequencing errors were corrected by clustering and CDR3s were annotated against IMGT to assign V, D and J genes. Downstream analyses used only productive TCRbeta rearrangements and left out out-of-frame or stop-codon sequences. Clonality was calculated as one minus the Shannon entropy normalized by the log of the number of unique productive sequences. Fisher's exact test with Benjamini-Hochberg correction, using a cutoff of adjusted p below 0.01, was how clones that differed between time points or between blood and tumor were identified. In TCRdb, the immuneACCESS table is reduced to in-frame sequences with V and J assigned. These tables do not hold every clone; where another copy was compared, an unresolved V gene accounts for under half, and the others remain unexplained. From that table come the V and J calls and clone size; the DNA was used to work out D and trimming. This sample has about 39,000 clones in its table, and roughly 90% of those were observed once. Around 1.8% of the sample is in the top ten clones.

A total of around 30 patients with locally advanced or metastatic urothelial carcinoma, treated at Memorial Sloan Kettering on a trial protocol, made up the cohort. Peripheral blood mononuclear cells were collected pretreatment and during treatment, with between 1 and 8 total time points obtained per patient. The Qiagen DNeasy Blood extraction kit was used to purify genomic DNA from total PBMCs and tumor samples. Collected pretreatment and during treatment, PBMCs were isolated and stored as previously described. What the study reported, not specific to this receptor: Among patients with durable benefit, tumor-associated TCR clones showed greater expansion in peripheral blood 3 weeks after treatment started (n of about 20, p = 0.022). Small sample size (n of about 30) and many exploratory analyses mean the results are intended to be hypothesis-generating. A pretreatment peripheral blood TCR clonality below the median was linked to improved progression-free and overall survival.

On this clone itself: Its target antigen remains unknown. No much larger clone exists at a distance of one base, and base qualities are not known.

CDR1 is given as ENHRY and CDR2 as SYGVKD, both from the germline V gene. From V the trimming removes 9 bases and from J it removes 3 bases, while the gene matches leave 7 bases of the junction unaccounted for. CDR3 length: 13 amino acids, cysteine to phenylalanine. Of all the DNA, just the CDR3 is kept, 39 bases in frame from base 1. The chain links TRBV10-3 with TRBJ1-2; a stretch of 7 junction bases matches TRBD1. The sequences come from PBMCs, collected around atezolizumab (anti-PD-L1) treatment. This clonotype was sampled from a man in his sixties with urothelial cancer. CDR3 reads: CAITGTADYGYTF. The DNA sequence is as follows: TGTGCCATTACCGGGACAGCCGACTATGGCTACACCTTC.